A single T cell receptor (beta chain) is shown here with its context. No cognate antigen has been identified for it. No much larger clonotype is one base removed from it; base qualities were not supplied. CDR1 and CDR2, looked up from the germline V gene (reference sequence), are LNHDA and SQIVND. V and J are trimmed by 5 bases and 4 bases, and the gene matches miss 9 bases of the junction. CDR3 length: 16 amino acids, cysteine to phenylalanine. Only the CDR3 DNA stays, 48 bases, in frame from base 1. In light of the paper, this sample's time point label describes: newly diagnosed GD, antithyroid drugs for less than 3 months. RNA was extracted from PBMCs in TRIzol for both TCR sequencing and RNA sequencing. The diagnosis of Graves' disease followed American Thyroid Association guidelines. The patients came from an endocrinology department in Xi'an, China. Each patient gave 7 to 9.5 milliliters of peripheral blood, collected in an EDTA anticoagulant tube. Ficoll Paque Plus density gradient separation was used to isolate PBMCs, and no further T cell sorting was done. An Agilent 2100 Bioanalyzer and agarose gel were used to check RNA quality, and a NanoDrop 2000 was used to measure RNA concentration.

This record belongs to a study of regulatory T cells in long-lasting Graves disease (dated by TCRdb to about 2021). With regard to the full study: Antithyroid drugs had been taken for less than 3 months by newly diagnosed Graves' disease patients. The study was registered as a clinical trial and conducted in China. Patients with persistent Graves' disease were compared with patients with newly diagnosed Graves' disease using TCR sequencing and RNA sequencing of peripheral blood. A total of 35 or so samples were covered by TCR sequencing, comprising approximately 13 persistent and roughly 20 newly diagnosed Graves' disease patients. What the study reported, not specific to this receptor: Persistent disease showed preferential use of TRBV28, TRBJ1-2 and TRBJ2-5, whereas newly diagnosed disease favored TRBV20-1 and TRBJ2-1. Only peripheral blood was studied, because thyroid tissue, the primary lesion, was inaccessible. Sequencing and analysis were limited to the TCR beta chain. Persistent Graves' disease patients showed lower TCR Shannon entropy and fewer highly expanded clones than newly diagnosed patients, suggesting clonal expansion. A larger number of public clonotypes was shared among persistent patients (more than 2,500) than among newly diagnosed patients (over 850). The authors noted that the small sample size was a limitation that may lower accuracy.

The library came from multiplex PCR. Sequenced on an Illumina HiSeq 4000. TCR beta libraries were built with iRepertoire HTBI primers and Arm-PCR amplification of CDR3 regions. Gel purification was performed on PCR products prior to sequencing. The study's processing was this. Across samples, approximately 68 TRBV and 14 TRBJ segments were identified and used for gene usage analysis of CDR3 amino acid clonotypes. COPE and FqMerger were used to merge filtered high-quality paired reads into contigs. BLAST was used to align contigs to IMGT TRBV, TRBD and TRBJ reference genes, with CDR3 defined following IMGT. Highly expanded clones were defined as clonotypes with a frequency above 0.1%. Repertoire diversity was measured by Shannon entropy, and V-J evenness by the Gini coefficient. A clonotype found in more than one individual was treated as public. In-frame beta chains were kept once TCRdb had trimmed the public reads at Q25 with fastp and called clones with MiXCR. CDR3 protein duplicates are merged, each entry listing the most common genes and DNA. The V and J calls here are based on TCRdb, not the publication. Recorded for this sample are roughly 510,000 distinct CDR3 sequences; more than 15% of them occurred a single time. The top ten clones comprise around 12% of the sample.

The data also belong to a second study, concerning T cells in Graves' hyperthyroidism and ophthalmopathy. From the second report: Stable Graves' hyperthyroidism was defined as no progression to ophthalmopathy during 18 months of follow-up. Hyperthyroidism patients were newly diagnosed, had a disease duration of under 2 months, and were aged 18 to 65 years. The study excluded patients with uncontrolled infections, other autoimmune diseases, pregnancy or lactation. Diagnoses were established on the basis of clinical symptoms, serum thyroxine and TRAb, thyroid ultrasound, and orbital computed tomography. A first-round RT-PCR of the TCR CDR3 used the HTBI primer set with the Qiagen OneStep RT-PCR kit. Most expanded thyroid clonotypes (frequency above 0.001) were also found in blood, which suggests that blood repertoires may mirror thyroid immune responses. A 13 V-J signature model separated ophthalmopathy from stable hyperthyroidism, with 87.88% sensitivity and roughly 81% specificity in cross-validation and 80%/75% in testing. During validation, the model predicted progression to ophthalmopathy a median of roughly six months ahead of onset, with 60% to 71% sensitivity and roughly 72% specificity. TCR V-J signatures able to tell the groups apart were searched for in a discovery cohort of 90 to 100 patients, of whom about 40 had Graves' ophthalmopathy and about 60 had stable Graves' hyperthyroidism. Whether ophthalmopathy could be predicted prospectively was tested in an independent validation cohort made up of under 20 hyperthyroidism patients plus 17 patients who later progressed to ophthalmopathy. For training and testing, the 100 or so patients in the discovery cohort were randomly divided in a 7:3 ratio. Thyroid tissue and blood T-cell repertoires from six Graves' hyperthyroidism patients were also compared in the study. After blood sampling, hyperthyroidism patients were treated with methimazole at a starting dose of 30 mg daily, and ophthalmopathy patients were treated with high-dose intravenous methylprednisolone. The libraries were constructed in a second round of multiplex PCR and then size-selected and purified. Sequencing of the libraries was done on an Illumina HiSeq2000 using paired-end 100 bp reads. SOAPnuke was used to process the raw data, throwing out any read that contained adapters or uncalled bases, had a mean Phred below 15, or lacked an exact constant-primer or identifier match. High-quality paired reads were merged using COPE v1.2.5, and each unique nucleotide sequence was defined as a clonotype. MiTCR v1.1 was used to align the clonotypes against IMGT TRBV, TRBD and TRBJ reference segments. Only V-J combinations with frequency above 0.0001, covering about 99% of repertoires, were analysed. The TCS score was defined as the ratio of F50 (clonal expansion) to E x V (chaos), calculated using BLOSUM62-based TCRdist between CDR3 peptides within each V-J. Welch's t-statistics and random forest reduced 514 V-J features to under 15, which were used in a naive Bayes classifier (R e1071). Sample size was not statistically predetermined, and blinding of investigators to group allocation was not performed. The paper reports TCR Vbeta CDR3 sequencing of about 140 peripheral blood samples: fewer than 50 ophthalmopathy, approximately 74 hyperthyroidism and around 17 progressor patients.

The starting material was peripheral blood mononuclear cells (PBMCs), obtained at new diagnosis, from a patient treated with antithyroid drugs. This clonotype was sampled from a man between 18 and 29 years old with Graves disease. Donor details come from another sample of the same person, matched by shared clones. Here the chain combines TRBV19 and TRBJ2-1; the junction holds 9 bases that match TRBD2. Here the CDR3 is given as CASSVGTSRYYNEQFF. The DNA reads as follows: TGTGCCAGTAGTGTTGGGACTAGCAGATATTACAATGAGCAGTTCTTC.